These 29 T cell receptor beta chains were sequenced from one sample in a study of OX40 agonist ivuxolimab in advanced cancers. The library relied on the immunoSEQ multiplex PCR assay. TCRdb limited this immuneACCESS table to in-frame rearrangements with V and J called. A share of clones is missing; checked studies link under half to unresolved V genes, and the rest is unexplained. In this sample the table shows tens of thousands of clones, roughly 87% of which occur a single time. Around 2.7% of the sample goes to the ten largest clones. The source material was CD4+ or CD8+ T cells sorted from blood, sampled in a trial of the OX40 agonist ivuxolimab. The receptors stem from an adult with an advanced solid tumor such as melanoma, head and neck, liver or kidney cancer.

CDR3 loop: CTSSQVGDSLYNEQFF. CDR3 nucleotide sequence: TGCACCAGCAGCCAAGTCGGTGACAGTCTCTACAATGAGCAGTTCTTC. The chain uses TRBV1 and TRBJ2-1; TRBD1 reflects the table's D call only, with no check against the DNA. TRBV1 counts as a pseudogene. The CDR3 is 16 amino acids.

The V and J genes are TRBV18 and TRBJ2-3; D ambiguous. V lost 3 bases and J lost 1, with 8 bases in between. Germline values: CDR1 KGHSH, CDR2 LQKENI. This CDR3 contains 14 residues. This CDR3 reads CASSPAPGTDTQYF. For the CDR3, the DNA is TGTGCCAGCTCACCTGCGCCTGGCACAGATACGCAGTATTTT.

The CDR3 protein is CASSLGGGYEQYF. CDR3 in DNA: TGTGCCAGCAGTTTAGGGGGGGGCTACGAGCAGTACTTC. The chain has TRBV27 and TRBJ2-7; the match to TRBD2 covers 7 bases. CDR1 MNHEY and CDR2 SMNVEV come from the germline V gene (reference sequence). After removal of 2 bases from V and 3 bases from J, the junction contained 1 base not matched to a gene. This CDR3 comprises 13 residues.

In nucleotides, the CDR3 is TGTGCCATCAGTGAGTCGGGACAGGCTAACACCGGGGAGCTGTTTTTT. Protein: CAISESGQANTGELFF. The rearrangement uses TRBV10-3 and TRBJ2-2; 8 bases agree with TRBD1. V shed 0 bases, J shed 2 bases, and the junction held 2 bases outside the gene matches. CDR1 is ENHRY, CDR2 SYGVKD, per germline. The CDR3 totals 16 residues.

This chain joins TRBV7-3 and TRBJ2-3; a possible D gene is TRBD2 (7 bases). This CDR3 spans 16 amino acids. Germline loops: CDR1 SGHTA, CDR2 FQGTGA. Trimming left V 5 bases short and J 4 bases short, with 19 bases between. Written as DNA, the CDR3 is TGTGCCAGCAGCCCCCTTAAGGGGGGGCCGGCAGATACGCAGTATTTT. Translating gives CASSPLKGGPADTQYF.

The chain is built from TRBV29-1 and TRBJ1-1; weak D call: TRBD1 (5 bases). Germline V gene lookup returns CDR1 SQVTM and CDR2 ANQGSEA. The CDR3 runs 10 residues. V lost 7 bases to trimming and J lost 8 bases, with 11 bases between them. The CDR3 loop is CSASDSEAFF. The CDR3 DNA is TGCAGCGCCTCCGACAGCGAAGCTTTCTTT.

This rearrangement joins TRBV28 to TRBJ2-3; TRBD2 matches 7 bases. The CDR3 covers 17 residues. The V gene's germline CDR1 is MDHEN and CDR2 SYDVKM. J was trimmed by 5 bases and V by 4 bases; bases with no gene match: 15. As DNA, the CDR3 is TGTGCCAGCAGTTCCCAGGCAGGCGGGGGATGGCGAGATACGCAGTATTTT. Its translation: CASSSQAGGGWRDTQYF.

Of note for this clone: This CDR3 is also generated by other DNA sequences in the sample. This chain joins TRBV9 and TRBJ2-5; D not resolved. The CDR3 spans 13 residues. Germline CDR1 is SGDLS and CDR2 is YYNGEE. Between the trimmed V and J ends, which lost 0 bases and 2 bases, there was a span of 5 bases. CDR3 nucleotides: TGTGCCAGCAGCGTAGCCAGTCAAGAGACCCAGTACTTC. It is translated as CASSVASQETQYF.

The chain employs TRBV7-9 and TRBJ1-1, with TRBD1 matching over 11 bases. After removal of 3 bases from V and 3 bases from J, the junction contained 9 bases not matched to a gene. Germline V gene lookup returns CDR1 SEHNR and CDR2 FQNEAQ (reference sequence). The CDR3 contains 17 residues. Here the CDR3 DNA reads TGTGCCAGCAGCTTCGGACAGGGGGCAAGTAGTGACACTGAAGCTTTCTTT. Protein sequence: CASSFGQGASSDTEAFF.

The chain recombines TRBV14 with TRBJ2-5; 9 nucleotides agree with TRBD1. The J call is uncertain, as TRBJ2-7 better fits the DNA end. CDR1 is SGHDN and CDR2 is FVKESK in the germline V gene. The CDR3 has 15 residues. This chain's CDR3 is CASSQAAQGAREQYF. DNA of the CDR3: TGTGCCAGCAGCCAAGCAGCACAGGGGGCGCGCGAGCAGTACTTC.

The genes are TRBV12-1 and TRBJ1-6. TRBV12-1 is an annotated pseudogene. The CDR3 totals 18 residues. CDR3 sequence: CASSFGQSGGGLNSPLHF. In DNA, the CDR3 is TGTGCCAGCAGCTTTGGCCAGTCGGGAGGGGGGCTGAATTCACCCCTCCACTTT.

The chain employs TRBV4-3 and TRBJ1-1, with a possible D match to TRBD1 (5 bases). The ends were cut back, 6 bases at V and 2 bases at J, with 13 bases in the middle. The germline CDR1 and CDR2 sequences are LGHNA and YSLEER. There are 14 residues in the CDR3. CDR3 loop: CASRGPTTNTEAFF. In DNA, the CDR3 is TGCGCCAGCAGGGGACCAACAACTAACACTGAAGCTTTCTTT.

In nucleotides, the CDR3 is TGTGCCAGTAGTAATGGACCCTGGAGGAGCGGGAGCCCCACCGATGAGCAGTTCTTC. It translates to CASSNGPWRSGSPTDEQFF. The chain employs TRBV19 and TRBJ2-1, with 8 bases lining up with TRBD2. There are 19 residues in the CDR3. With V trimmed by 4 bases and J by 8 bases, 22 bases remained unmatched. Looked up from germline, CDR1 is LNHDA and CDR2 is SQIVND (reference sequence).

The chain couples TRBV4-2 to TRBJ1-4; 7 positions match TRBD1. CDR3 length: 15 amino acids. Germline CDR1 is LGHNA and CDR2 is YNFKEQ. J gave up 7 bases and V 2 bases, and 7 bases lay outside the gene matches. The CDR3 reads CASSQSTGMVEKLFF. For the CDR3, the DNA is TGTGCCAGCAGCCAATCGACAGGGATGGTTGAAAAACTGTTTTTT.

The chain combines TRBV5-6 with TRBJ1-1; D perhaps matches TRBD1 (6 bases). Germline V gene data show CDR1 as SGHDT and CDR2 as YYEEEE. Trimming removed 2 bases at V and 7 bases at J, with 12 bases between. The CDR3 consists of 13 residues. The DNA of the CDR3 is TGTGCCAGCAGCTTACAGGGTCGGTTTGAAGCTTTCTTT. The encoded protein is CASSLQGRFEAFF.

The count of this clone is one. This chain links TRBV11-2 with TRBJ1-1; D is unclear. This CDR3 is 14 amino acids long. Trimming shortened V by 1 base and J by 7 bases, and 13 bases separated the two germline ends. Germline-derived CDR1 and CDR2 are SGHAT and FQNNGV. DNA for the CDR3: TGTGCCAGCAGCTTAGTAGGGCAGTTTCTTGAAGCTTTCTTT. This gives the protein CASSLVGQFLEAFF.

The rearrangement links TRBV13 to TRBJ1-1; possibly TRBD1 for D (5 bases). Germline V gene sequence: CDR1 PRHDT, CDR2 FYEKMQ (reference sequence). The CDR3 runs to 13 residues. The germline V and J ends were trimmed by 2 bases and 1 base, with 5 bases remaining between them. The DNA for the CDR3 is TGTGCCAGCAGCTTACAGGGGAACACTGAAGCTTTCTTT. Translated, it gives CASSLQGNTEAFF.

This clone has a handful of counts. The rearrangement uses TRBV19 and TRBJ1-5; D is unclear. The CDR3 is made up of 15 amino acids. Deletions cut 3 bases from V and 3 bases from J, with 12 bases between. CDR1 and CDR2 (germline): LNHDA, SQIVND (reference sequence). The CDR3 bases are TGTGCCAGTAGTATGGGTTCAGAATTCAATCAGCCCCAGCATTTT. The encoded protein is CASSMGSEFNQPQHF.

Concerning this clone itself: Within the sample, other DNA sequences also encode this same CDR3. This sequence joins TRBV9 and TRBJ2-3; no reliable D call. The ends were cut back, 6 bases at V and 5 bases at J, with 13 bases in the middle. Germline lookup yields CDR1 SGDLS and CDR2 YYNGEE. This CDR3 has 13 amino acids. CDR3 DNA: TGTGCCAGCAAGAATTCTGGAGAAGATACGCAGTATTTT. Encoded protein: CASKNSGEDTQYF.

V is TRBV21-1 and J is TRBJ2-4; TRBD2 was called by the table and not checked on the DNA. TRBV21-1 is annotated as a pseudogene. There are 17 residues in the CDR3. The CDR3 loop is CASSKEPDPRAKNIQYF. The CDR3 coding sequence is TGTGCCAGCAGCAAAGAGCCGGATCCTAGGGCCAAAAACATTCAGTACTTC.

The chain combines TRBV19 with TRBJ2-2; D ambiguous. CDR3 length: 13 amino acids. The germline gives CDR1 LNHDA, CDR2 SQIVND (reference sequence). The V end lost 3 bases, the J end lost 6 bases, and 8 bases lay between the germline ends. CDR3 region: CASSIGWSGELFF. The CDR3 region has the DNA TGTGCCAGTAGTATCGGATGGTCCGGGGAGCTGTTTTTT.

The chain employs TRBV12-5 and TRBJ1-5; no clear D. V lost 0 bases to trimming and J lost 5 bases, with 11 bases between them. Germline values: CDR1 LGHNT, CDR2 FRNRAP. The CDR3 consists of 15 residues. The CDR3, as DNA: TGTGCTAGTGGTTTGGTAAGCACCGGGGATCAGCCCCAGCATTTT. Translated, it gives CASGLVSTGDQPQHF.

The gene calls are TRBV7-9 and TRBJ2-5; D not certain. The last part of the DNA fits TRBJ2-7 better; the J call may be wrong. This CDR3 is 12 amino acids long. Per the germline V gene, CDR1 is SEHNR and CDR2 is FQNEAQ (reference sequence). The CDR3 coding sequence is TGTGCCAGCAGCCCTGAGAGATACGAGCAGTACTTC. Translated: CASSPERYEQYF.

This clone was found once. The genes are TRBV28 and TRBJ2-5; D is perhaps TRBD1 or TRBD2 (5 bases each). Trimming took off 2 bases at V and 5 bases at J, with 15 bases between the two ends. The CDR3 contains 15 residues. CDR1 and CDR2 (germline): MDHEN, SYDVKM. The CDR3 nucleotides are TGTGCCAGCAGTTTAAGGTACTATGAGGGGGAGACCCAGTACTTC. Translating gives CASSLRYYEGETQYF.

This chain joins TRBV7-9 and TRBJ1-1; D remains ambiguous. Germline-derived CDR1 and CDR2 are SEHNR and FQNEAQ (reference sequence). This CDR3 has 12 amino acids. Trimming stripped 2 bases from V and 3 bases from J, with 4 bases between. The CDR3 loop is CASSLSHTEAFF. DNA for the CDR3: TGTGCCAGCAGCTTAAGCCACACTGAAGCTTTCTTT.

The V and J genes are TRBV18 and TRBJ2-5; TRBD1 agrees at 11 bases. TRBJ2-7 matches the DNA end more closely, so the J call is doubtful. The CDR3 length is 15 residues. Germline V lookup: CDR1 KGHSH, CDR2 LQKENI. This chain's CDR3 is CASSPGQGGSYEQYF. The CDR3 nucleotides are TGTGCCAGCTCACCGGGACAGGGGGGCTCCTACGAGCAGTACTTC.

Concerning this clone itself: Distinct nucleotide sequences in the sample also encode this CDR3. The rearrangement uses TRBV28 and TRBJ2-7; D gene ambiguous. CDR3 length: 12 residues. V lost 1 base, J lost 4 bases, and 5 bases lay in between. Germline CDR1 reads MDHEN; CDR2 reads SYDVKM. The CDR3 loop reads CASSLSSYEQYF. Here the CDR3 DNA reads TGTGCCAGCAGTTTATCCAGTTACGAGCAGTACTTC. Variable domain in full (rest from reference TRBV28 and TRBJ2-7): DVKVTQSSRYLVKRTGEKVFLECVQDMDHENMFWYRQDPGLGLRLIYFSYDVKMKEKGDIPEGYSVSREKKERFSLILESASTNQTSMYLCASSLSSYEQYFGPGTRLTVT.

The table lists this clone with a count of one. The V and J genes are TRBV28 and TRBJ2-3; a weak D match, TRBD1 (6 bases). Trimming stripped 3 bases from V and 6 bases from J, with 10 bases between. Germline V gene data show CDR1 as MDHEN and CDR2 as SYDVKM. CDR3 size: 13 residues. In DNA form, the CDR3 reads TGTGCCAGCAGTTTCCAGGGGTTGGATACGCAGTATTTT. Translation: CASSFQGLDTQYF.

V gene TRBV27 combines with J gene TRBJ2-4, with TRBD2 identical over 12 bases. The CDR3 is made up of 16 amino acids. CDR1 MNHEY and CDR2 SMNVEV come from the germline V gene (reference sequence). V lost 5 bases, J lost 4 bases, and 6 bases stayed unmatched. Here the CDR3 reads CASSIKTSGGKNIQYF. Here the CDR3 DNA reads TGTGCCAGCAGTATAAAGACTAGCGGGGGTAAAAACATTCAGTACTTC.